This T cell receptor (beta chain) was retrieved from a study of response to subunit inactivated influenza vaccine. TCRdb independently ran MiXCR on the RT-PCR reads; one entry per CDR3 protein. Of 500,000 or so distinct CDR3 sequences in the sample, more than 15% were seen once. V dropped 1 base and J dropped 0; count of bases not matched to a gene: 3. CDR1 and CDR2 (germline): SSHAT, FNYEAQ (reference sequence). CDR3 length: 16 amino acids. This clonotype was detected ten times or more. The sample here was CD4+ T cells sorted from PBMCs, taken approximately 25 months after vaccination. The receptor comes from a man aged 50 to 69 who received an inactivated influenza vaccine. The chain carries TRBV7-7 and TRBJ2-7; 10 bases fit TRBD2. CDR3: CASSLVASGSSYEQYF. The CDR3, as DNA: TGTGCCAGCAGCTTAGTTGCTAGCGGGAGCTCCTACGAGCAGTACTTC.